Shown below are 14 T cell receptor beta chains from a single sample sequenced in a study of metastatic and nonmetastatic thyroid tumors. TCRdb ran MiXCR on the PCR reads. The table records about 10,000 clones, 32% of them present only once. Each patient went into thyroid surgery without having received any treatment. Sequencing input: tumor tissue. These receptors were collected from a female donor with papillary thyroid cancer or a benign thyroid nodule (not recorded which). Some clones in this sample may be carry-over from other donors' samples.

Remarks on this clone: The junction and the germline gene differ at one end; a read error may be behind it. The chain joins TRBV4-1 to TRBJ2-7; maybe TRBD1 (7 bases). The CDR3 is 15 residues long. Germline V gene lookup returns CDR1 MGHRA and CDR2 YSYEKL. The CDR3 region is CANSQETRGAYEQYF. The CDR3 bases are TGCGCCAACAGCCAAGAAACCAGGGGGGCTTACGAGCAGTACTTC.

The chain uses TRBV18 and TRBJ2-5, with 11 bases aligning to TRBD2. Germline V lookup: CDR1 KGHSH, CDR2 LQKENI. J was trimmed by 5 bases and V by 0 bases; bases with no gene match: 20. CDR3 length: 21 amino acids. CDR3: CASSPPNFYRASGRFLETQYF. The CDR3 DNA follows: TGTGCCAGCTCACCACCGAATTTCTACAGGGCTAGCGGGAGGTTCTTGGAGACCCAGTACTTC. Looking up the rest from reference TRBV18 and TRBJ2-5 gives the full variable domain: NAGVMQNPRHLVRRRGQEARLRCSPMKGHSHVYWYRQLPEEGLKFMVYLQKENIIDESGMPKERFSAEFPKEGPSILRIQQVVRGDSAAYFCASSPPNFYRASGRFLETQYFGPGTRLLVL.

By frequency in the sample, this clone is medium-sized. The chain recombines TRBV6-2 or TRBV6-3 with TRBJ2-1; 8 nucleotides agree with TRBD2. The CDR3 sequence is 17 residues long. With V trimmed by 0 bases and J by 1 base, 5 bases remained unmatched. CDR1 and CDR2 from the germline V gene are MNHEY and SVGEGT. This CDR3 reads CASSYSLGRGSYNEQFF. CDR3 nucleotides: TGTGCCAGCAGTTACTCCCTCGGGAGGGGGTCCTACAATGAGCAGTTCTTC.

This clone showed up just a few times. A junction boundary mismatches the germline segment, possibly from a read error. This chain links TRBV9 with TRBJ2-6; 7 nucleotides match TRBD1. CDR1 is SGDLS, CDR2 YYNGEE, per germline. CDR3 length equals 19 residues. In DNA form, the CDR3 reads TGTGCCAGCAGCGTCCAGACTTGGGACAGACACTCTGGTGCCAACGTCCTGACTTTC. This gives the protein CASSVQTWDRHSGANVLTF. Using reference TRBV9 and TRBJ2-6 for the parts outside the CDR3, the full variable domain is DSGVTQTPKHLITATGQRVTLRCSPRSGDLSVYWYQQSLDQGLQFLIQYYNGEERAKGNILERFSAQQFPDLHSELNLSSLELGDSALYFCASSVQTWDRHSGANVLTFGAGSRLTVL.

The chain links TRBV5-6 to TRBJ1-1; the D is unclear. This CDR3 has 12 amino acids. V shed 4 bases and J shed 2 bases, with 6 bases lying between them. Germline lookup yields CDR1 SGHDT and CDR2 YYEEEE. The CDR3 DNA reads as TGTGCCAGCAGCCTAGATAACACTGAAGCTTTCTTT. This gives the protein CASSLDNTEAFF.

Judged by abundance, this clone is large (0.1 to 1%). J is TRBJ2-7 and V is TRBV18; D remains unclear. Germline lookup yields CDR1 KGHSH and CDR2 LQKENI. Between the trimmed V and J ends, which lost 2 bases and 3 bases, there was a span of 8 bases. The CDR3 has 13 residues. The chain's CDR3 is CASSPSRGYEQYF. The CDR3 nucleotides read TGTGCCAGCTCACCATCTCGAGGCTACGAGCAGTACTTC.

This chain joins TRBV5-1 and TRBJ2-1; possible D gene TRBD2, 6 bases. Trimming took 1 base from V and 8 from J, leaving 13 bases between them. The CDR3 is 14 amino acids. In germline, CDR1 is SGHRS, CDR2 YFSETQ. For the CDR3, the DNA is TGCGCCAGCAGCTTGCGGGGGACCAATGATGAGCAGTTCTTC. This codes for CASSLRGTNDEQFF.

This chain connects TRBV6-1 to TRBJ2-3; tentatively, D is TRBD2 (5 bases). The CDR3 contains 14 residues. Trimming pared 5 bases from V and 2 bases from J, leaving 11 bases between. Germline V gene data show CDR1 as MNHNS and CDR2 as SASEGT. The CDR3 DNA follows: TGTGCCAGCAGTCTCAGCGGTATCACAGATACGCAGTATTTT. Translated, it gives CASSLSGITDTQYF.

The chain combines TRBV27 with TRBJ1-6; TRBD1 agrees at 7 bases. Germline V CDR1 and CDR2: MNHEY, SMNVEV (reference sequence). The CDR3 runs 17 residues. V trimming: 4 bases; J trimming: 11 bases; junction bases outside the gene matches: 17. This chain's CDR3 is CASSSISFDRAGAPLHF. Written as DNA, the CDR3 is TGTGCCAGCAGTTCAATCTCCTTCGACAGGGCGGGAGCACCCCTCCACTTT.

The CDR3, as DNA: TGTGCCAGCAGCTTAGTATATTCCCAGGGGGGACTTTTAAACATTCAGTACTTC. Encoded protein: CASSLVYSQGGLLNIQYF. This chain links TRBV11-1 with TRBJ2-4, with a possible D match to TRBD1 (7 bases). CDR3 size: 18 residues. Trimming removed 1 base at V and 6 bases at J, with 22 bases between. The germline V gene has CDR1 SGHAT and CDR2 FQDESV (reference sequence).

The chain uses TRBV4-1 and TRBJ2-1; 7 nucleotides match TRBD2. The ends lost 9 bases at V and 2 bases at J; junction bases unmatched: 7. From germline, CDR1 is MGHRA and CDR2 YSYEKL. The CDR3 length is 14 residues. The CDR3, as DNA: TGCGCCAGTGCGACCGGGACTACCTACAATGAGCAGTTCTTC. Protein product: CASATGTTYNEQFF.

The chain recombines TRBV9 with TRBJ2-3; maybe TRBD1 (6 bases). CDR3 size: 15 residues. Germline-derived CDR1 and CDR2 are SGDLS and YYNGEE. The V gene lost 1 base and the J gene lost 2 bases, with 11 bases spanning the gap. CDR3 nucleotide sequence: TGTGCCAGCAGCGTACGGGACACCTACACAGATACGCAGTATTTT. Translating it yields CASSVRDTYTDTQYF.

The rearrangement links TRBV30 to TRBJ1-1; 8 bases are a match to TRBD1. The CDR3 covers 13 residues. Germline CDR1 and CDR2: GTSNPN and SVGIG (reference sequence). For the CDR3, the DNA is TGTGGGGGGCAGACAGGGGTAGGCACTGAAGCTTTCTTT. It translates to CGGQTGVGTEAFF.

A note on this clone: A clone one base away is much larger, so this may be a read error. The chain links TRBV18 to TRBJ2-3, with D possibly matching TRBD1 (6 bases). In germline, CDR1 is KGHSH, CDR2 LQKENI. V was pared by 0 bases and J by 0 bases, with 10 bases between. The CDR3 length is 16 residues. For the CDR3, the DNA is TGTGCCAGCTCACCACCTTACAGGGCAAGCACAGATACGCAGTATTTT. It encodes CASSPPYRASTDTQYF.